The T cell receptor (beta chain) described here comes from a study of T cells after yellow fever vaccination. As for the study in general: Fractions containing few cells were prepared with SMART-Seq v4 Ultra Low Input.

TCR cDNA was made by 5'RACE template switching, adding a universal primer site and UMIs. TCRdb processed the 5' RACE reads anew with MiXCR; each CDR3 protein has one entry. Of 340,000 or so distinct CDR3 sequences listed, 9.5% to 15% were seen once; the top ten hold 2.5% to 4%. V was shortened by 1 base and J by 10 bases, with 14 bases between the two germline ends. This CDR3 comprises 14 residues. This clonotype was detected only a few times. The TCR comes from a man between 18 and 29 years old who received the YFV17D yellow fever vaccine. The rearrangement joins TRBV12-3 or TRBV12-4 to TRBJ2-1; D gene unclear. This sample comprised CD4+ T cells sorted from PBMCs, obtained 15 days after the yellow fever booster vaccination. The CDR3 loop reads CASSLGILASEQFF. DNA of the CDR3: TGTGCCAGCAGTTTAGGGATCCTTGCGTCCGAGCAGTTCTTC.